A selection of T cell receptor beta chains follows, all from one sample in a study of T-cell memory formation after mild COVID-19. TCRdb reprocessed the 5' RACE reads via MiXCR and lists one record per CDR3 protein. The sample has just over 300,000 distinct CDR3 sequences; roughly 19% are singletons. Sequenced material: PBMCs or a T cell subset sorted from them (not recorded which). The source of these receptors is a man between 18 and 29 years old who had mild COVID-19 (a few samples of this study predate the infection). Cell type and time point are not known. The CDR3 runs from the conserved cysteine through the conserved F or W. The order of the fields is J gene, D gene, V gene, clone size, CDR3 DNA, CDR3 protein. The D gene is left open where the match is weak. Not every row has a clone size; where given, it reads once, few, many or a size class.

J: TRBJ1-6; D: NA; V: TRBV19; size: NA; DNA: TGTGCCATATGGGGGAATAATTCACCCCTCCACTTT; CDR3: CAIWGNNSPLHF
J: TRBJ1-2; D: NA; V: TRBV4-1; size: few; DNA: TGCGCCAGCAGCCAAGGGACAAGGCCTAACTATGGCTACACCTTC; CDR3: CASSQGTRPNYGYTF
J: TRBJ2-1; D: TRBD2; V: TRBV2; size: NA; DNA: TGTGCCAGCAGTAAATATGTCCTAGCGGGGGACCCTGAGCAGTTCTTC; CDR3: CASSKYVLAGDPEQFF
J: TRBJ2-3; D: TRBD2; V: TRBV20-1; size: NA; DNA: TGCAGTGCTAGAGATAGCGGGGCAACGGATACGCAGTATTTT; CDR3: CSARDSGATDTQYF
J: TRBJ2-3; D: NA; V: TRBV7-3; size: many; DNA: TGTGCCAGCAGCTACGTTGACTGGGATACGCAGTATTTT; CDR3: CASSYVDWDTQYF
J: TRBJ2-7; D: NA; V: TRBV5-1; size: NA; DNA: TGCGCCAGCAGCTTACAGGGACTGCAACCCTACGAGCAGTACTTC; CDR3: CASSLQGLQPYEQYF
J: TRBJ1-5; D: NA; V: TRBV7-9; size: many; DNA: TGTGCCAGCAGCTTAGCAGGTCAGCCCCAGCATTTT; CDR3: CASSLAGQPQHF
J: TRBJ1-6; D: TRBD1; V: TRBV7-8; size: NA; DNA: TGTGCCAGCAGCTTAACAGGGGAGCGATCACCCCTCCACTTT; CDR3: CASSLTGERSPLHF
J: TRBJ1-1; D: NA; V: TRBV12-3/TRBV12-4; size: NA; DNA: TGTGCCAGCAACCGCGGTCCCACTGAAGCTTTCTTT; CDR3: CASNRGPTEAFF
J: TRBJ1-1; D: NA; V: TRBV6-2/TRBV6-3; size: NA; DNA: TGTGCCAGCAGTTACGGGGAACGGCCCAACACTGAAGCTTTCTTT; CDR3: CASSYGERPNTEAFF
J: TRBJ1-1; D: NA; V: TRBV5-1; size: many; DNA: TGCGCCAGCAGCTCATTGGGGGTGGGGAGCACTGAAGCTTTCTTT; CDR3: CASSSLGVGSTEAFF
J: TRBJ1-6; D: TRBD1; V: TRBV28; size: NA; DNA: TGTGCCAGCAGTTTATTCGTGACAGGGGATTCACCCCTCCACTTT; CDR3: CASSLFVTGDSPLHF
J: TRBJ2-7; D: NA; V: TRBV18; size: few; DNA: TGTGCCAGCTCACTCTCACCGACCCCCTACGAGCAGTACTTC; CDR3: CASSLSPTPYEQYF
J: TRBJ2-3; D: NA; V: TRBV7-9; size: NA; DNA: TGTGCCAGCAGCTTCCCGCTACTAACTGACACAGATACGCAGTATTTT; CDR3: CASSFPLLTDTDTQYF
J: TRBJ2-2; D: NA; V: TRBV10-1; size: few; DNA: TGCGCCACCCGAACTGGGCTTAAAAACACCGGGGAGCTGTTTTTT; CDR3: CATRTGLKNTGELFF
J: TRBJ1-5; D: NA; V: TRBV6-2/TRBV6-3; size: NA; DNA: TGTGCCAGCAGTTCAACCGACGGATACAATCAGCCCCAGCATTTT; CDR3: CASSSTDGYNQPQHF
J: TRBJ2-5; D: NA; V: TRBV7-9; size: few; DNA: TGTGCCAGCAGCCCCTACCCCGGTAGCACGAAAGAGACCCAGTACTTC; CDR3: CASSPYPGSTKETQYF
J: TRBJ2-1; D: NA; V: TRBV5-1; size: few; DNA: TGCGCCAGCGCCGGGACAACGTTTAGTAGTGAGCAGTTCTTC; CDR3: CASAGTTFSSEQFF
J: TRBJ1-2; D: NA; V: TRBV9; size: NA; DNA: TGTGCCAGCAGTTCTAGGGACTATGGCTACACCTTC; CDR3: CASSSRDYGYTF
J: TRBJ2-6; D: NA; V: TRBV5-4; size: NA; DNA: TGTGCCGGCCTCTCGGCAGGGGCCAACGTCCTGACTTTC; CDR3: CAGLSAGANVLTF
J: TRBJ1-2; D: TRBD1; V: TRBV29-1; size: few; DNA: TGCAGCGTTCAACAGGGGGAGGTTGACTATGGCTACACCTTC; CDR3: CSVQQGEVDYGYTF
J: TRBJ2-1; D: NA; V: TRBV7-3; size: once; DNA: TGTGCCAGCAGCACGTATACAGGAAACAATGAGCAGTTCTTC; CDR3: CASSTYTGNNEQFF
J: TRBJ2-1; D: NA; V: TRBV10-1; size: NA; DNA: TGCGCCAGCAGTGAGTCGTCTGAAGGGCAGACAATGTACAATGAGCAGTTCTTC; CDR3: CASSESSEGQTMYNEQFF
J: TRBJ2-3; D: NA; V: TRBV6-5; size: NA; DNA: TGTGCCAGCAATGACGGTTCTGATACGCAGTATTTT; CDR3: CASNDGSDTQYF
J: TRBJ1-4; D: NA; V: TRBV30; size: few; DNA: TGTGCCTGGAGTGTAAATGCGGCAGGGAAGGGAAAACTGTTTTTT; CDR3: CAWSVNAAGKGKLFF
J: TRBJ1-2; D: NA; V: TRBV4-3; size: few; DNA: TGCGCCAGCAGCCAAGATCCGGACGGCCTTGGGGGCTACACCTTC; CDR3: CASSQDPDGLGGYTF
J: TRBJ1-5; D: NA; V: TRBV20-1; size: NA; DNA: TGCAGTGCTAGGATGGGAGGGGTTAGCAATCAGCCCCAGCATTTT; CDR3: CSARMGGVSNQPQHF
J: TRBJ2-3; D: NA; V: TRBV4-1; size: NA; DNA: TGCGCCAGCAGCCAAGAATTGAGGGGAGGCACAGATACGCAGTATTTT; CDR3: CASSQELRGGTDTQYF
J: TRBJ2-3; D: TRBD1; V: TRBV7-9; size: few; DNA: TGTGCCAGCAGCACAGGGGAAGATACGCAGTATTTT; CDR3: CASSTGEDTQYF
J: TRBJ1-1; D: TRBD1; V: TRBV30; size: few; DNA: TGTGCCGGGGACAGGGGAAACACTGAAGCTTTCTTT; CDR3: CAGDRGNTEAFF
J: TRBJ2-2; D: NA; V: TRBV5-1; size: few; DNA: TGCGCCAGCAGCTCGACAGCGTTCGCGAACACCGGGGAGCTGTTTTTT; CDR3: CASSSTAFANTGELFF
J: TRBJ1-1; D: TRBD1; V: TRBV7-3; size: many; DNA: TGTGCCAGCAGCTTACAGGGGGACACTGAAGCTTTCTTT; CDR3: CASSLQGDTEAFF
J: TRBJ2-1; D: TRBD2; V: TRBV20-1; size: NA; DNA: TGCAGTGCTCGGCGGGGGGGCCGCAATGAGCAGTTCTTC; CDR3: CSARRGGRNEQFF
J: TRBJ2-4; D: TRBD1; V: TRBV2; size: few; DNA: TGTGCCAGCAGTCAAACATCCGGGACAGCCAGGAACATTCAGTACTTC; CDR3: CASSQTSGTARNIQYF
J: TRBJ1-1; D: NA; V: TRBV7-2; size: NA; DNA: TGTGCCAGCAGCTCCGCCGGGAGTTTTATCACTGAAGCTTTCTTT; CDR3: CASSSAGSFITEAFF
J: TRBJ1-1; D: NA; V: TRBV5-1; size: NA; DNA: TGCGCCAGCAGCTTAAGGGGGGACGATGTCACTGAAGCTTTCTTT; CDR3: CASSLRGDDVTEAFF
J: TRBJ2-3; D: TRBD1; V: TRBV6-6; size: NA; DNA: TGTGCCAGCAGGGAGACAGGGACAGATACGCAGTATTTT; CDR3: CASRETGTDTQYF
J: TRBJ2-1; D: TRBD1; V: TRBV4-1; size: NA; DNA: TGCGCCAGCAGCCCGGGACAGTTATACAATGAGCAGTTCTTC; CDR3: CASSPGQLYNEQFF
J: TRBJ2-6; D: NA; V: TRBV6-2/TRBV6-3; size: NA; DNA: TGTGCCAGCGCCCTGGGACGGCGGAGGGGGATGAGATACGGGGCCAACGTCCTGACTTTC; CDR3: CASALGRRRGMRYGANVLTF
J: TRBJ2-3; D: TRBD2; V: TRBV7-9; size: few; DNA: TGTGCCAGCAGTCGCGGGGGAGATACGCAGTATTTT; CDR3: CASSRGGDTQYF
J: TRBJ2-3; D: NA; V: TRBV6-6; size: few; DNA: TGTGCCACGTCGGGGAGCCAAGTCACAGATACGCAGTATTTT; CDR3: CATSGSQVTDTQYF
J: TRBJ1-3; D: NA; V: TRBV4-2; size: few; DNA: TGTGCCAGCAGCCAACCGACAGGAGCAAACACCATATATTTT; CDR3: CASSQPTGANTIYF
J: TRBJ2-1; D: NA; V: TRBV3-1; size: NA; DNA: TGTGCCAGCAGCCGGCCCCAAAACAATGAGCAGTTCTTC; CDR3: CASSRPQNNEQFF
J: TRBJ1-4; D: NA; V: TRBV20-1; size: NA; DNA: TGCAGTGCTAGAGAGGTGGCTAATGAAAAACTGTTTTTT; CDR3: CSAREVANEKLFF
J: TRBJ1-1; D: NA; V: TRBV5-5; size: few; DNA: TGTGCCAGCAGCCAACCGGGACGTATGAACACTGAAGCTTTCTTT; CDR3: CASSQPGRMNTEAFF
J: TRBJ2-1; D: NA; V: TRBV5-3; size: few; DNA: TGTGCCAGAATTCGGTGCAATGAGCAGTTCTTC; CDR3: CARIRCNEQFF
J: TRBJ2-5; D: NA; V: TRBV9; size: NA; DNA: TGTGCCAGCAGCGTAGGGGCAGGTCCAGGAGTGGAGACCCAGTACTTC; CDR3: CASSVGAGPGVETQYF
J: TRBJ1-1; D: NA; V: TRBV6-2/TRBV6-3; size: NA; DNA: TGTGCCAGCCTCAAAGGCGGGGGTAAGGTCGGACATGGGAGCACTGAAGCTTTCTTT; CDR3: CASLKGGGKVGHGSTEAFF
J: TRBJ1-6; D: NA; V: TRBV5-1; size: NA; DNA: TGCGCCAGCAGCCAGGGGTGGGATAATTCACCCCTCCACTTT; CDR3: CASSQGWDNSPLHF
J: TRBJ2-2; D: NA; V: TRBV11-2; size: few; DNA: TGTGCCAGCAGCTTTCCGGAGCCCGCCGTGTTTTTT; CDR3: CASSFPEPAVFF
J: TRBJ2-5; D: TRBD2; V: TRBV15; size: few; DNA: TGTGCCACCCGGAAGGAACTAGCGGGGGTGAGAGAGACCCAGTACTTC; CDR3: CATRKELAGVRETQYF
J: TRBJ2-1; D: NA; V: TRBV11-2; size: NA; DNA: TGTGCCAGCAGCTCCCTAGGTCCCGTCTCCTACAATGAGCAGTTCTTC; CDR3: CASSSLGPVSYNEQFF
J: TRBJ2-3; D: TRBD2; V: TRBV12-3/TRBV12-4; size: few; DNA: TGTGCCAGCAGTTCGGAGGGACTAGCGGCTACAGATACGCAGTATTTT; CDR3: CASSSEGLAATDTQYF
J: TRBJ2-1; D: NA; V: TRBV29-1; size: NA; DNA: TGCAGCGCCGCGTGGAATGAGCAGTTCTTC; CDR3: CSAAWNEQFF
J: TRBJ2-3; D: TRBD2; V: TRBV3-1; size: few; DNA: TGTGCCAGCAGCCAAGGACTAGCGGGGCCCACAGATACGCAGTATTTT; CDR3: CASSQGLAGPTDTQYF
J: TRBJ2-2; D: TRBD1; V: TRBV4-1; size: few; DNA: TGCGCCAGCAGCCCGAGCGAGGGGGCAAACACCGGGGAGCTGTTTTTT; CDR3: CASSPSEGANTGELFF
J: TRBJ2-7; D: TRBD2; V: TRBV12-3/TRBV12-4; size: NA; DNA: TGTGCCAGCAGTTCCAGGCTGGCGGGGGGGCCCTACGAGCAGTACTTC; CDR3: CASSSRLAGGPYEQYF
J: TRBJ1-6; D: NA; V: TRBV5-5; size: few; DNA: TGTGCCACGGGGGTTTCACCCCTCCACTTT; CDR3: CATGVSPLHF